The 2 T cell receptor beta chains below were found in one sample sequenced in a study of T cells after yellow fever vaccination. MiXCR, applied by TCRdb to the 5' RACE reads, yields one record per CDR3 protein. Of a few hundred thousand distinct CDR3 sequences detected, roughly a fifth appear once; the ten largest clones hold around an eighth. Sequenced here: PBMCs, sampled 15 days after the yellow fever booster vaccination. These TCRs come from a man under 40 who received the YFV17D yellow fever vaccine.

The genes are TRBV25-1 and TRBJ2-2, with D unclear. V was shortened by 6 bases and J by 4 bases, with 15 bases between the two germline ends. The germline gives CDR1 MGHDK, CDR2 SYGVNS. The length of the CDR3 is 15 residues. CDR3 sequence: CASRATPSGTGELFF. As DNA, the CDR3 is TGTGCCAGCAGGGCGACCCCCAGTGGCACCGGGGAGCTGTTTTTT.

In this sample, this clonotype turned up a few times. The gene calls are TRBV20-1 and TRBJ2-3, with D hard to call. The length of the CDR3 is 13 residues. V lost 5 bases and J 1 base, leaving 10 bases between the germline ends. Germline V lookup: CDR1 DFQATT, CDR2 SNEGSKA (reference sequence). The CDR3 loop is CSAEAPGTDTQYF. Written as DNA, the CDR3 is TGCAGTGCTGAAGCGCCGGGCACAGATACGCAGTATTTT.